Listed here is a single T cell receptor beta chain. Its target is unknown. Broader study findings: Tumor memory CD4+ T cell TCR gene usage clustered with blood and lymph node memory CD4+ cells and lymph node naive CD4+ cells. Tumor Treg TCRs overlapped most with tumor naive CD4+ cells.

The V segment lost 6 bases and the J segment 2 bases; nucleotides outside the gene matches: 5. CDR3 length equals 14 residues. CDR1 is MNHNY and CDR2 is SVGAGI in the germline V gene (reference sequence). Purified naive CD4+ T cells were depleted of CD25+ Tregs. Constant-region reverse primers amplified full-length variable regions, followed by semi-nested Nested Universal Primer A PCR. Using its own MiXCR run on the 5' RACE reads, TCRdb lists one record per CDR3 protein. The table lists 45,000 to 55,000 distinct CDR3 sequences, around 24% of them singletons. V is TRBV6-6 and J is TRBJ2-7, with 9 bases aligning to TRBD1. This sequence was found in a female donor with breast cancer. Sequencing input: tumor-infiltrating naive CD4+ T cells sorted from the breast tumor. Subset reported: naive CD4+ T cells, CD4+CD45RA+CD25-. The CDR3 is CASRGGQGAYEQYF. In DNA, the CDR3 is TGTGCCAGCAGAGGGGGACAGGGCGCCTACGAGCAGTACTTC.